The following is a T cell receptor (beta chain) sequence with its context. Its target antigen remains unknown. Qualities for individual bases were not recorded, and no much larger clone is one base off. The cohort comprised 30 or so patients with locally advanced or metastatic urothelial carcinoma treated at Memorial Sloan Kettering on a trial protocol. Peripheral blood mononuclear cells were collected pretreatment and during treatment, at between 1 and 8 total time points per patient. The Qiagen DNeasy Blood extraction kit was used to purify genomic DNA from total PBMCs and from tumor samples. Collected pretreatment and during treatment, PBMCs were isolated and stored as previously described. This entry comes from a study of PD-L1 blockade in urothelial cancer listed by TCRdb under 2017. At the level of the whole study: All patients started therapy around 2014 and received atezolizumab 1,200 mg intravenously every 3 weeks. About 85% of the roughly 29 patients were identified as males with urothelial cancer of bladder origin, and a prior smoking history was reported by 18 of 29 patients. Patients had an ECOG performance status of 0 or 1 and had received between 0 and 3 prior chemotherapy regimens. Blood samples were analyzed at 3 weeks after treatment start (second dose) and at 6 weeks after treatment start. Blood samples gave median yields of around 140,000 T cells and approximately 80,000 unique TCRs, along with a median clonality of 0.080. The study was an exploratory multi-omic analysis of somatic, immune and clinical correlates of response to PD-L1 blockade with atezolizumab in urothelial cancer. Pretreatment tumor samples and matched peripheral blood, collected serially before and after atezolizumab treatment, underwent TCR sequencing. Durable clinical benefit was defined as progression-free survival longer than 6 months, and TCR features were also tested against progression-free and overall survival. Whole exome sequencing and RNA sequencing of pretreatment tumors were performed alongside TCR sequencing in the same patients. Roughly 10 patients achieved durable clinical benefit and roughly 20 did not. Twenty-nine patients had pretreatment blood TCR-seq, about 25 had at least one posttreatment blood collection, and about 25 had tumor TCR-seq.

To estimate absolute template abundance from read counts, synthetic TCR analog templates were spiked into each PCR. The immunoSEQ assay used bias-controlled V and J gene primers to amplify TCRbeta CDR3 regions from genomic DNA. Rearranged TCRbeta segments were sequenced at approximately 20X coverage. On the study's bioinformatics: Sequencing errors were corrected by clustering and CDR3s were annotated against IMGT to assign V, D and J genes. Only productive TCRbeta rearrangements were used in downstream analyses, excluding out-of-frame or stop-codon sequences. Clonality was calculated as one minus the Shannon entropy normalized by the log of the number of unique productive sequences. Clones differing between time points or between blood and tumor were identified using Fisher's exact test with Benjamini-Hochberg correction, with an adjusted p below 0.01 applied as the threshold. What TCRdb holds here is the immuneACCESS table cut down to in-frame rearrangements. Part of the clones is not present; checked against another copy, under half of the missing clones reflect an unresolved V gene, and the others are unexplained. The D gene and trimming were derived from the DNA, and the V and J assignments and clone size from that table. Recorded for this sample are 40,000 or so clones; about four fifths of them occurred a single time. The ten most abundant clones make up around 18% of the sample.

The paper's findings and limits, for the study overall: Small sample size (n of about 30) and many exploratory analyses mean the results are intended to be hypothesis-generating. A pretreatment peripheral blood TCR clonality below the median was linked to improved progression-free and overall survival. Greater expansion of tumor-associated TCR clones in peripheral blood 3 weeks after the start of treatment was observed in patients with durable benefit (n of about 24, p = 0.022).

CDR1 and CDR2 were assigned from the germline V gene as MGHDK and SYGVNS. Spanning cysteine to phenylalanine, the CDR3 consists of 15 amino acids. Only the CDR3 part of the read is kept: 45 bases, read in frame from the first base. V was cut back by 1 base and J by 1 base, leaving a gap of 10 bases between them. Here the chain combines TRBV25-1 and TRBJ2-5; a weak D assignment points to TRBD2 (6 bases agree). This specimen consisted of PBMCs, obtained around atezolizumab (anti-PD-L1) treatment. This TCR was recovered from a man in his fifties or sixties with urothelial cancer. The DNA reads as follows: TGTGCCAGCAGTGAATTAGAGGGACTCCAAGAGACCCAGTACTTC. The encoded protein is CASSELEGLQETQYF.